This T cell receptor (beta chain) was captured by sequencing in a study of blood T cell repertoires in COVID-19. Those enrolled, adults aged about 18 to 95 years, came from around 24 US areas. Cohorts were assigned according to the clinical history that participants reported. All recovered Cohort 3 donors got two negative PCRs, got clearance, or saw symptom resolution. Original methodology: Reference gene primer amplification gave estimated nucleated cell counts. Generated by immunoSEQ multiplex PCR, the TCRdb table keeps only in-frame clones and is missing some. V, J and clone size reflect that table, while D and trimming were determined from the DNA. The sample holds under 300,000 clones, about 89% seen once. The V gene lost 7 bases and the J gene lost 2 bases, with 8 bases spanning the gap. The CDR3 contains 13 residues. Germline V CDR1 and CDR2: MNHEY, SVGAGI.

The rearrangement joins TRBV6-5 to TRBJ2-2; D gene ambiguous. Sequencing input: PBMCs or T cells enriched from blood (not recorded which). The sequence was obtained from a man aged 40-49 years who had recovered from COVID-19. CDR3 in amino acids: CASKTTNTGELFF. The DNA of the CDR3 is TGTGCCAGCAAAACTACCAACACCGGGGAGCTGTTTTTT.